This is a list of T cell receptor beta chains from one sample in a study of blood T cell repertoires in COVID-19. Here immunoSEQ multiplex PCR was the method, and the copy in TCRdb shows in-frame clones only, minus some. The data hold a few hundred thousand clones, with about four fifths observed a single time. Material for sequencing was PBMCs or T cells enriched from blood (not recorded which). The receptors derive from a man aged 50 or older who had recovered from COVID-19. Both conserved end residues are part of each CDR3. The D gene is left open where the match is weak. Size tells how often a clone was seen (once, few, many) or the class of an expanded clone, and some rows leave it out.

D gene,J gene,clone size,V gene,CDR3 protein,CDR3 DNA
TRBD2,TRBJ2-2,NA,TRBV10-2,CASSFDGAGGLAGELFF,TGCGCCAGCAGTTTCGACGGGGCGGGAGGATTGGCCGGGGAGCTGTTTTTT
NA,TRBJ2-1,NA,TRBV5-1,CASSLAAEWDEQFF,TGCGCCAGCAGCTTGGCGGCGGAGTGGGATGAGCAGTTCTTC
NA,TRBJ2-2,NA,TRBV12-5,CASGPPRGSTGELFF,TGTGCTAGTGGTCCCCCTAGAGGGTCCACCGGGGAGCTGTTTTTT
NA,TRBJ2-4,NA,TRBV11-3,CASSQDRAGNIQYF,TGTGCCAGCAGCCAAGACAGAGCCGGGAACATTCAGTACTTC
TRBD1,TRBJ1-4,NA,TRBV5-1,CASSVRDRGSSNEKLFF,TGCGCCAGCAGCGTCCGGGACAGGGGGAGTTCTAATGAAAAACTGTTTTTT
NA,TRBJ2-2,once,TRBV5-1,CASSPGQNTGELFF,TGCGCCAGCAGCCCGGGACAGAACACCGGGGAGCTGTTTTTT
NA,TRBJ1-5,once,TRBV27,CASRNRGGAGQPQHF,TGTGCCAGCAGAAACCGGGGGGGGGCAGGGCAGCCCCAGCATTTT
TRBD2,TRBJ2-7,NA,TRBV10-2,CASSGVSGSSYEQYF,TGCGCCAGCAGTGGGGTCAGCGGGAGCTCCTACGAGCAGTACTTC
NA,TRBJ2-3,NA,TRBV5-1,CASRSAGSATDTQYF,TGCGCCAGCAGGTCTGCGGGGTCTGCCACAGATACGCAGTATTTT
NA,TRBJ2-7,NA,TRBV19,CASSFSIGLSSYEQYF,TGTGCCAGTAGTTTCTCTATTGGGCTCAGCTCCTACGAGCAGTACTTC
NA,TRBJ1-1,NA,TRBV5-4,CASSLDRRATEAFF,TGTGCCAGCAGCTTGGACAGGAGAGCCACTGAAGCTTTCTTT
NA,TRBJ1-5,NA,TRBV15,CATSTGTRIQPQHF,TGTGCCACCAGTACCGGGACACGGATTCAGCCCCAGCATTTT
TRBD1,TRBJ1-2,NA,TRBV7-2,CASSPEVRGFGYTF,TGTGCCAGCAGCCCGGAAGTCAGGGGGTTTGGCTACACCTTC
TRBD2,TRBJ2-7,few,TRBV6-2/TRBV6-3,CASSPLGREREGLYEQYF,TGTGCCAGCAGTCCCCTTGGCCGGGAAAGGGAGGGCCTCTACGAGCAGTACTTC
NA,TRBJ2-2,NA,TRBV19,CASSPIPGVRGELFF,TGTGCCAGTAGTCCTATACCCGGGGTGCGCGGGGAGCTGTTTTTT
NA,TRBJ2-4,once,TRBV7-2,CASSLAPGENIQYF,TGTGCCAGCAGCTTAGCCCCAGGGGAAAACATTCAGTACTTC
TRBD1,TRBJ1-1,NA,TRBV5-1,CASSIGDRDEAFF,TGCGCCAGCAGTATAGGGGACAGGGATGAAGCTTTCTTT
NA,TRBJ1-3,few,TRBV9,CASSVTGLGPQAGNTIYF,TGTGCCAGCAGCGTTACAGGGCTAGGGCCCCAAGCTGGAAACACCATATATTTT
NA,TRBJ1-5,NA,TRBV2,CASSVLTGDQPQHF,TGTGCCAGCAGTGTCTTGACTGGTGATCAGCCCCAGCATTTT
NA,TRBJ1-5,NA,TRBV20-1,CSASAPRGGESAQHF,TGCAGTGCTAGTGCACCCAGGGGAGGGGAATCAGCCCAGCATTTT